Below are 13 T cell receptor beta chains sequenced from a single sample in a study of blood T cell repertoires in COVID-19. Using immunoSEQ multiplex PCR, the repertoire was profiled, and TCRdb retains in-frame clones only, with some absent. The table includes some 240,000 clones, around 87% detected once. The material sequenced was PBMCs or T cells enriched from blood (not recorded which). The receptor set was obtained from a woman aged 40-49 years with acute COVID-19.

The chain combines TRBV14 with TRBJ1-1; perhaps TRBD1 as D (5 bases). CDR3 length: 15 residues. V shed 4 bases and J shed 0 bases, with 12 bases lying between them. Per germline, CDR1 SGHDN and CDR2 FVKESK. Here the CDR3 DNA reads TGTGCCAGCAGCCCACTCCGGGGGGTGAACACTGAAGCTTTCTTT. It translates to CASSPLRGVNTEAFF.

The CDR3 nucleotides read TGTGCCAGCAGTTATTCCGGGAATCGGGGAGATACGCAGTATTTT. Protein product: CASSYSGNRGDTQYF. This chain joins TRBV6-2 or TRBV6-3 and TRBJ2-3; a possible D gene is TRBD2 (5 bases). Trimming shortened V by 3 bases and J by 5 bases, and 15 bases separated the two germline ends. The CDR3 consists of 15 residues. Germline CDR1 MNHEY, CDR2 SVGEGT.

This clone was seen just once. The chain combines TRBV19 with TRBJ1-2; TRBD1 matches at 7 bases. V was clipped by 8 bases and J by 9 bases; unmatched bases: 15. CDR1 and CDR2 (germline): LNHDA, SQIVND (reference sequence). This CDR3 spans 14 amino acids. For the CDR3, the DNA is TGTGCCAGTCTGTCCTGGACAGGACCTTTTAGCTACACCTTC. As protein: CASLSWTGPFSYTF. Filled out from reference TRBV19 and TRBJ1-2, the complete variable domain reads DGGITQSPKYLFRKEGQNVTLSCEQNLNHDAMYWYRQDPGQGLRLIYYSQIVNDFQKGDIAEGYSVSREKKESFPLTVTSAQKNPTAFYLCASLSWTGPFSYTFGSGTRLTVV.

V and J are TRBV4-1 and TRBJ1-1; perhaps TRBD1 as D (5 bases). V lost 0 bases to trimming and J lost 1 base, with 12 bases between them. The CDR3 covers 16 residues. CDR1 is MGHRA, CDR2 YSYEKL, per germline. CDR3 sequence: CASSQEFRVRNTEAFF. The CDR3 region has the DNA TGCGCCAGCAGCCAAGAGTTCAGGGTGAGGAACACTGAAGCTTTCTTT.

J is TRBJ2-5 and V is TRBV6-5; D gene uncertain. V was trimmed by 4 bases and J by 5 bases, leaving 5 bases between them. This CDR3 spans 11 amino acids. CDR1 and CDR2 (germline): MNHEY, SVGAGI. CDR3 nucleotide sequence: TGTGCCAGCAGTTCCTTGGAGACCCAGTACTTC. Amino acids: CASSSLETQYF.

The chain uses TRBV4-1 and TRBJ2-5; D is possibly TRBD1 (6 bases). The CDR3 totals 14 residues. V lost 2 bases and J lost 4, with 11 bases in between. Germline V gene data show CDR1 as MGHRA and CDR2 as YSYEKL. The CDR3 DNA sequence: TGCGCCAGCAGCCAAATAAGGGACACAGAGACCCAGTACTTC. It specifies CASSQIRDTETQYF.

This clone has just one count. This chain connects TRBV5-6 to TRBJ2-1, with 8 bases aligning to TRBD1. Trimming cost V 4 bases and J 6 bases; bases outside gene matches: 9. Germline-derived CDR1 and CDR2 are SGHDT and YYEEEE. The CDR3 covers 15 residues. CDR3 in amino acids: CASSKDRDESNEQFF. The CDR3 DNA reads TGTGCCAGCAGCAAGGACAGGGACGAAAGCAATGAGCAGTTCTTC.

The chain combines TRBV9 with TRBJ2-3; TRBD2 matches 12 bases. The CDR3 runs 18 residues. With V trimmed by 0 bases and J by 1 base, 6 bases remained unmatched. The germline CDR1 and CDR2 sequences are SGDLS and YYNGEE. The CDR3 DNA reads as TGTGCCAGCAGCGTAGTGGCTAGCGGGAGGGACCGCACAGATACGCAGTATTTT. Amino acid sequence: CASSVVASGRDRTDTQYF.

This clone came up once. The genes are TRBV19 and TRBJ1-2, with D tentatively TRBD1 (6 bases). The CDR3 has 14 residues. V was cut by 6 bases and J by 7 bases, with 18 bases left in between. Germline CDR1 is LNHDA and CDR2 is SQIVND (reference sequence). CDR3 region: CASRSRRQDRGYTF. For the CDR3, the DNA is TGTGCCAGTAGATCGAGGAGACAGGATCGTGGCTACACCTTC.

The V call is TRBV19, the J call TRBJ1-1, with TRBD1 matching over 12 bases. The germline V gene has CDR1 LNHDA and CDR2 SQIVND (reference sequence). The CDR3 has 14 amino acids. V lost 5 bases, J lost 5 bases, and 3 bases stayed unmatched. CDR3: CASSAGQGATEAFF. The CDR3, as DNA: TGTGCCAGTAGTGCGGGACAGGGGGCAACTGAAGCTTTCTTT.

The rearrangement uses TRBV24-1 and TRBJ1-2; 7 nucleotides line up with TRBD1. Germline V gene lookup returns CDR1 KGHDR and CDR2 SFDVKD. The J segment lost 0 bases and the V segment lost 4 bases, leaving 4 bases of the junction unmatched. The CDR3 length is 15 residues. The CDR3 loop reads CATSETGASNYGYTF. The CDR3 region has the DNA TGTGCCACCAGTGAAACAGGGGCGTCTAACTATGGCTACACCTTC.

The chain is built from TRBV3-1 (or the pseudogene TRBV3-2) and TRBJ1-1; no clear D. CDR1 is LGHDT, CDR2 YNNKEL, per germline (reference sequence). V was clipped by 2 bases and J by 0 bases, with 10 bases between them. CDR3 length equals 15 residues. Here the CDR3 reads CASSQLYRLNTEAFF. CDR3 coding DNA: TGTGCCAGCAGCCAACTGTACAGATTGAACACTGAAGCTTTCTTT.

The rearrangement joins TRBV3-1 (or the pseudogene TRBV3-2) to TRBJ2-1; TRBD2 agrees at 11 bases. V shed 4 bases and J 5 bases; nucleotides not matched to a gene: 4. The CDR3 has 15 residues. Germline assignment: CDR1 LGHDT and CDR2 YNNKEL (reference sequence). The CDR3 loop is CASSLLAGVDNEQFF. In nucleotides, the CDR3 is TGTGCCAGCAGCCTACTAGCGGGAGTTGACAATGAGCAGTTCTTC.